This T cell receptor (beta chain) appears in the sequencing data of a study of Ad26.COV2.S vaccination and SARS-CoV-2 variants. Findings and limits, study-wide: CD8+ and CD4+ T cells specific for spike reportedly responded with substantial breadth after vaccination. Breadth of non-spike TCRs did not differ between vaccinees and placebo recipients. Assessments of TCR breadth and depth may have underestimated the total T cell responses. The placebo group had lower spike-specific TCR breadth than the vaccine recipients did.

V gave up 1 base and J gave up 10 bases, with 11 bases separating them. The CDR3 consists of 13 residues. Per the germline V gene, CDR1 is SGHAT and CDR2 is FQNNGV. The table came from immunoSEQ multiplex PCR; TCRdb's copy has only in-frame clones and leaves some out. This sample yields 180,000 or so clones, of which approximately 90% are seen a single time; 5.5% to 6% belongs to the top ten. As to this clone: What it binds is not known.

The specimen was peripheral blood, collected after recovery from COVID-19. The clonotype was recovered from a human donor who had recovered from COVID-19. The chain employs TRBV11-2 and TRBJ2-1; the D is unclear. In DNA form, the CDR3 reads TGTGCCAGCAGCTTAGGGAACCAGATCGAGCAGTTCTTC. As protein: CASSLGNQIEQFF.